Below are 15 T cell receptor beta chains sequenced from a single sample in a study of blood T cell repertoires in COVID-19. Assay used: immunoSEQ multiplex PCR; TCRdb lists only in-frame clones, some missing. The table has 85,000 to 120,000 clones, 70% to 80% seen once; the top ten hold 0.8% to 1%. The sample consisted of peripheral blood. These receptor sequences come from a human donor with acute or convalescent COVID-19. The donor label of this sample is uncertain.

The table lists this clone with a count of one. The chain is built from TRBV24-1 and TRBJ2-1; 7 bases align to TRBD2. V lost 9 bases to trimming and J lost 0 bases; unmatched junction nucleotides: 7. The CDR3 is 15 residues long. Germline assignment: CDR1 KGHDR and CDR2 SFDVKD. CDR3 DNA sequence: TGTGCCACCGCCAAAGCGGGGAACTCCTACAATGAGCAGTTCTTC. Amino acid sequence: CATAKAGNSYNEQFF.

The CDR3 coding sequence is TGTGCCAGCAGCCGCGCCGGGACTAGCACAGATACGCAGTATTTT. Its translation is CASSRAGTSTDTQYF. The rearrangement uses TRBV11-3 and TRBJ2-3; possibly TRBD2 for D (6 bases). The V end lost 5 bases, the J end lost 0 bases, and 12 bases lay between the germline ends. The CDR3 consists of 15 residues. Germline V gene sequence: CDR1 SGHNT, CDR2 YENEEA.

The chain employs TRBV6-5 and TRBJ1-2; TRBD1 matches at 9 bases. Per the germline V gene, CDR1 is MNHEY and CDR2 is SVGAGI. This CDR3 region has 15 residues. With 6 bases clipped from V and 0 bases from J, the junction kept 5 bases outside the gene matches. CDR3 in DNA: TGTGCCAGCAGGCTACAGGGGGCAGCTAACTATGGCTACACCTTC. This gives the protein CASRLQGAANYGYTF.

The V call is TRBV4-1, the J call TRBJ1-2; 9 bases align to TRBD1. CDR3 size: 15 residues. Germline V gives CDR1 MGHRA, CDR2 YSYEKL. With V trimmed by 7 bases and J by 5 bases, 11 bases remained unmatched. DNA for the CDR3: TGCGCCAGCAAGCCTCCGGGACAGGGTAATTATGGCTACACCTTC. This sequence encodes CASKPPGQGNYGYTF.

This chain links TRBV5-1 with TRBJ1-2; D unresolved. The CDR3 extends over 14 amino acids. V lost 0 bases, J lost 0 bases, and 6 bases lay in between. Germline V lookup: CDR1 SGHRS, CDR2 YFSETQ. CDR3 protein: CASSLDSSNYGYTF. The CDR3 coding sequence is TGCGCCAGCAGCTTGGACAGTTCTAACTATGGCTACACCTTC.

This clone came up many times. This chain links TRBV19 with TRBJ1-5, with TRBD1 identical over 7 bases. The V and J ends lost 8 bases and 2 bases, in that order; junction bases with no gene match: 3. The CDR3 consists of 13 residues. Germline CDR1 and CDR2: LNHDA and SQIVND (reference sequence). CDR3 protein: CASGDRRNQPQHF. CDR3 coding DNA: TGTGCCAGTGGGGACAGACGCAATCAGCCCCAGCATTTT.

This rearrangement joins TRBV19 to TRBJ1-2; 8 nucleotides align to TRBD1. Germline-derived CDR1 and CDR2 are LNHDA and SQIVND (reference sequence). This CDR3 is 13 amino acids long. The V and J ends lost 6 bases and 4 bases, in that order; junction bases with no gene match: 4. The CDR3 region is CASRPGTGYGYTF. In nucleotides, the CDR3 is TGTGCCAGTAGGCCCGGGACAGGCTATGGCTACACCTTC.

The chain recombines TRBV5-1 with TRBJ1-5; no clear D gene. Trimming took 0 bases from V and 7 from J, leaving 14 bases between them. The germline gives CDR1 SGHRS, CDR2 YFSETQ. The CDR3 runs 15 residues. CDR3 protein: CASSLDPDTYQPQHF. Here the CDR3 DNA reads TGCGCCAGCAGCTTGGACCCAGACACTTACCAGCCCCAGCATTTT. Variable domain in full (rest from reference TRBV5-1 and TRBJ1-5): KAGVTQTPRYLIKTRGQQVTLSCSPISGHRSVSWYQQTPGQGLQFLFEYFSETQRNKGNFPGRFSGRQFSNSRSEMNVSTLELGDSALYLCASSLDPDTYQPQHFGDGTRLSIL.

The chain has TRBV18 and TRBJ2-7; a weak D match, TRBD2 (6 bases). The CDR3 consists of 15 residues. Germline CDR1 KGHSH, CDR2 LQKENI. Trimming took off 6 bases at V and 1 base at J, with 16 bases between the two ends. The CDR3 reads CASSGGQGESYEQYF. As DNA, the CDR3 is TGTGCCAGCTCGGGGGGTCAAGGCGAATCCTACGAGCAGTACTTC.

This clone has only one observation. The chain employs TRBV28 and TRBJ1-2; weak D call: TRBD1 (6 bases). The germline V gene encodes CDR1 MDHEN and CDR2 SYDVKM. Between the trimmed V and J ends, which lost 6 bases and 0 bases, there was a span of 14 bases. The CDR3 spans 15 residues. CDR3 bases: TGTGCCAGCAGACTCGGGGGGCCAGCTAACTATGGCTACACCTTC. Translating it yields CASRLGGPANYGYTF.

The chain combines TRBV4-2 with TRBJ1-1; D gene ambiguous. The CDR3 sequence is 13 residues long. V was shortened by 8 bases and J by 3 bases, with 13 bases between the two germline ends. Looked up from germline, CDR1 is LGHNA and CDR2 is YNFKEQ. This chain's CDR3 is CASSRKGDTEAFF. The DNA for the CDR3 is TGTGCCAGCTCCCGCAAGGGAGACACTGAAGCTTTCTTT.

The gene calls are TRBV6-1 and TRBJ1-1, with D perhaps matching TRBD1 (5 bases). CDR3 length: 14 amino acids. Germline V CDR1 and CDR2: MNHNS, SASEGT. Trimming pared 1 base from V and 5 bases from J, leaving 11 bases between. CDR3 bases: TGTGCCAGCAGTGAAGTGGGCAGGGTAACTGAAGCTTTCTTT. Protein product: CASSEVGRVTEAFF.

The chain combines TRBV11-2 with TRBJ2-7; D is possibly TRBD2 (6 bases). The germline CDR1 and CDR2 sequences are SGHAT and FQNNGV. V lost 5 bases, J lost 7 bases, and 18 bases lay in between. The CDR3 length is 14 residues. The CDR3 DNA reads TGTGCCAGCAGCCTGTTGGCAGGAGGGTTAGAGCAGTACTTC. Amino acid sequence: CASSLLAGGLEQYF.

The sample holds a few counts of this clone. The chain combines TRBV3-1 (or the pseudogene TRBV3-2) with TRBJ2-1; 11 bases agree with TRBD2. V lost 3 bases to trimming and J lost 4 bases; unmatched junction nucleotides: 2. CDR1 and CDR2 (germline): LGHDT, YNNKEL (reference sequence). The CDR3 is 15 residues long. The CDR3 bases are TGTGCCAGCAGCCATAGCGGGGGGGGGTACAATGAGCAGTTCTTC. Its protein product is CASSHSGGGYNEQFF.

The chain has TRBV19 and TRBJ2-1; D remains ambiguous. Germline assignment: CDR1 LNHDA and CDR2 SQIVND (reference sequence). The CDR3 is made up of 16 amino acids. V gave up 0 bases and J gave up 0 bases, with 9 bases separating them. The CDR3 region is CASSIDPSTSYNEQFF. As DNA, the CDR3 is TGTGCCAGTAGTATAGACCCTTCTACCTCCTACAATGAGCAGTTCTTC.